The rows below give T cell receptor beta chains drawn from one sample of a study of blood T cell repertoires in COVID-19. This table comes from immunoSEQ multiplex PCR, and its TCRdb copy is limited to in-frame clones, with some not included. The sample shows nearly 300,000 clones, around 92% of them seen only once. Sequencing was performed on PBMCs or T cells enriched from blood (not recorded which). The receptors were sampled from a woman in her fifties or sixties who had been exposed to COVID-19. CDR3s leave out the opening cysteine and the closing phenylalanine or tryptophan.

v_call | cdr3_aa
TRBV4-1 | ASSQAALHTYEQY
TRBV2 | ASSEGSPRGGYGYT
TRBV15 | ATSRAQGQGTDTQY
TRBV7-9 | ASSRRDRALNFEQY
TRBV19 | ATRRGVSNSPLH
TRBV28 | ASSLVDRGKETQY
TRBV7-8 | ASSLDGSRNQPQH
TRBV30 | AWKGDRGNWAGELF
TRBV6-5 | ASEVGGSPLH
TRBV19 | ASRGAGLFNEQF
TRBV5-6 | ASSLTGGEETQY
TRBV28 | ASSSTGNTEAF
TRBV19 | ASSRTGGPGNTIY
TRBV4-1 | ASLGPGGSPLH
TRBV5-3 | ARSPNSNQPQH
TRBV9 | ASSVGPGTEAF
TRBV5-5 | ASSLLRGNTGELF
TRBV3-1/TRBV3-2 | ASSQDRAYEQY